This is a list of T cell receptor beta chains from one sample in a study of blood T cells in healthy people across ages. TCRdb fed the 5' RACE reads into MiXCR, producing one record per CDR3 protein. The sample consists of roughly 1,100,000 distinct CDR3 sequences, about 25% of them appearing once. These data also featured in a second study, about T cells of mothers and their children.

Sequenced sample: blood. These receptors were taken from a girl aged 2-10 years in good health. Each CDR3 is given with its conserved first and last residue. A D gene is named only where the DNA matches it firmly. The size of a clone is reported for some rows only, either as once, few or many, or as a class for expanded clones.

clone size	J gene	V gene	D gene	CDR3 protein	CDR3 DNA
few	TRBJ2-5	TRBV11-2	TRBD1	CASSSTGGRAETQYF	TGTGCCAGCAGCTCTACAGGGGGACGGGCGGAGACCCAGTACTTC
-	TRBJ2-3	TRBV28	TRBD1	CANSPRDRYLDTQYF	TGTGCCAACAGTCCCCGGGACAGGTATTTGGATACGCAGTATTTT
-	TRBJ1-1	TRBV29-1	-	CSVSGGQRSTEAFF	TGCAGCGTTAGTGGAGGACAACGGAGCACTGAAGCTTTCTTT
few	TRBJ2-5	TRBV6-1	TRBD1	CASSQYPRGQDEETQYF	TGTGCCAGCAGTCAATATCCCCGGGGACAGGATGAAGAGACCCAGTACTTC
few	TRBJ2-4	TRBV2	TRBD1	CAGSRDRTAKNIQYF	TGTGCCGGCTCACGGGACAGGACGGCCAAAAACATTCAGTATTTC
few	TRBJ2-7	TRBV7-2	-	CASSLIAIEQYF	TGTGCCAGCAGCTTAATTGCCATCGAGCAGTACTTC
few	TRBJ2-5	TRBV29-1	TRBD2	CSVCGLAKETQYF	TGCAGCGTTTGTGGACTAGCCAAAGAGACCCAGTACTTC
-	TRBJ1-4	TRBV7-9	-	CVSSLGLDNEKLFF	TGTGTCAGCAGCTTGGGGCTTGATAATGAAAAACTGTTTTTT
-	TRBJ2-3	TRBV28	TRBD1	CTSSPTRTGVGLSTDTQYF	TGTACCAGCAGTCCCACCCGGACAGGGGTGGGATTAAGCACAGATACGCAGTATTTT
few	TRBJ2-1	TRBV7-7	-	CASSPGGPLSYNEQFF	TGTGCTAGCAGTCCAGGAGGGCCCCTCTCCTACAATGAGCAGTTCTTC
-	TRBJ2-3	TRBV14	-	CASSHARYTDTQYF	TGTGCCAGCAGCCATGCTAGGTACACAGATACGCAGTATTTT
-	TRBJ2-7	TRBV5-1	-	CASSPAGSNEQYF	TGCGCCAGCAGTCCGGCGGGGAGCAACGAGCAGTACTTC
-	TRBJ2-7	TRBV7-9	TRBD1	CASSYDRGGHEQYF	TGTGCCAGCAGCTACGACAGGGGTGGACACGAGCAGTACTTC
-	TRBJ2-3	TRBV28	-	CASRGLGGTDTQYF	TGTGCCAGCAGGGGGTTGGGGGGCACAGATACGCAGTATTTT
-	TRBJ1-5	TRBV6-5	TRBD1	CASRETGVLNQPQHF	TGTGCCAGCAGAGAAACAGGGGTACTCAATCAGCCCCAGCATTTT
-	TRBJ2-3	TRBV4-1	-	CASSQDQMNREDTQYF	TGCGCCAGCAGCCAAGATCAGATGAACAGGGAAGATACGCAGTATTTT
few	TRBJ1-1	TRBV29-1	TRBD1	CSVLRQGRTEAFF	TGCAGCGTTCTGAGACAGGGACGGACTGAAGCTTTCTTT
-	TRBJ1-2	TRBV12-5	-	CASGPSTSRGGYGYTF	TGTGCTAGTGGTCCCTCCACATCCAGGGGCGGCTATGGCTACACCTTC
few	TRBJ2-7	TRBV5-1	-	CASSVVQGSTYEQYF	TGCGCCAGCAGCGTAGTACAGGGCTCAACATACGAGCAGTACTTC
-	TRBJ2-7	TRBV27	-	CASSLFGQYF	TGTGCCAGCAGTTTGTTCGGGCAGTACTTC
-	TRBJ2-7	TRBV7-2	-	CTSSLDWGSYEQYF	TGTACCAGCAGCTTAGATTGGGGGTCCTACGAGCAGTACTTC
once	TRBJ2-1	TRBV7-2	-	CASSLAAAGNTYNEQFF	TGTGCCAGCAGCTTAGCGGCGGCGGGGAATACCTACAATGAGCAGTTCTTC
few	TRBJ2-5	TRBV3-1	TRBD2	CASSQGRLAGLQETQYF	TGTGCCAGCAGCCAAGGGCGACTAGCGGGTCTTCAAGAGACCCAGTACTTC
-	TRBJ1-1	TRBV2	-	CASKVGSGTEAFF	TGTGCCAGCAAAGTGGGATCGGGCACTGAAGCTTTCTTT
-	TRBJ1-1	TRBV5-1	-	CASSSGVGLYTEAFF	TGCGCCAGCAGCTCCGGGGTTGGGTTGTACACTGAAGCTTTCTTT
few	TRBJ2-5	TRBV6-1	TRBD2	CASSPTSGGPEMIQYF	TGTGCCAGCAGTCCGACTAGCGGGGGCCCAGAGATGATCCAGTACTTC
-	TRBJ2-5	TRBV4-2	-	CATSQVIGGQETQYF	TGTGCCACCAGCCAAGTCATTGGCGGTCAAGAGACCCAGTACTTC
-	TRBJ2-7	TRBV2	-	CASSYRDLPISYEQYF	TGTGCCAGCAGCTACCGGGACTTACCCATCTCCTACGAGCAGTACTTC
-	TRBJ1-5	TRBV24-1	-	CATSDNVNQPRHF	TGTGCCACCAGTGATAATGTAAATCAGCCCCGGCATTTT
-	TRBJ1-2	TRBV5-1	TRBD1	CAGRTGAGYGYTF	TGCGCCGGTCGGACAGGGGCCGGGTATGGCTACACCTTC
many	TRBJ2-1	TRBV20-1	-	CSAIKGGEQFF	TGCAGTGCAATTAAGGGCGGTGAGCAGTTCTTC
few	TRBJ2-5	TRBV29-1	-	CSVVKGPGSQETQYF	TGCAGCGTTGTGAAGGGGCCGGGGTCTCAAGAGACCCAGTACTTC
few	TRBJ2-7	TRBV9	-	CASSVGTSRGYEQYF	TGTGCCAGCAGCGTAGGTACCAGTCGTGGCTACGAGCAGTACTTC
-	TRBJ2-2	TRBV10-3	-	CAISESMGRETGELFF	TGTGCCATCAGTGAGTCGATGGGCAGGGAGACCGGGGAGCTGTTTTTT
few	TRBJ2-6	TRBV24-1	TRBD1	CATSDPTDRAGANVLTF	TGTGCCACCAGTGATCCTACCGACAGGGCGGGGGCCAACGTCCTGACTTTC
-	TRBJ2-2	TRBV6-7	-	CASTLCLLAENTGELFF	TGTGCCAGCACCTTGTGCCTCTTAGCGGAAAACACCGGGGAGCTGTTTTTT
-	TRBJ1-6	TRBV20-1	-	CSARDLESSYNSPLHF	TGCAGTGCTAGAGATCTGGAGAGCTCCTATAATTCACCCCTCCACTTT
few	TRBJ1-4	TRBV14	-	CASSHSTDRSETTNEKLFF	TGTGCCAGCAGCCATTCCACCGACAGGTCGGAAACAACTAATGAAAAACTGTTTTTT
few	TRBJ2-7	TRBV16	-	CASSQFPGASYEQYF	TGTGCCAGCAGCCAATTTCCGGGGGCCTCCTACGAGCAGTACTTC
-	TRBJ2-2	TRBV5-1	TRBD1	CASSLRPDRGGTGELFF	TGCGCCAGCAGCTTACGGCCAGACAGGGGAGGCACCGGGGAGCTGTTTTTT
-	TRBJ2-1	TRBV20-1	TRBD2	CSARDRTSGRYNEQFF	TGCAGTGCTAGAGATCGGACTAGCGGGAGGTATAATGAGCAGTTCTTC
few	TRBJ2-6	TRBV9	TRBD2	CASSAGGESGANVLTF	TGTGCCAGCAGCGCTGGGGGGGAATCTGGGGCCAACGTCCTGACTTTC
-	TRBJ2-1	TRBV7-8	TRBD1	CGSDPGQGLNEQFF	TGTGGCAGCGACCCGGGACAGGGTCTAAATGAGCAGTTCTTC
few	TRBJ2-1	TRBV11-3	TRBD2	CASSRNLGLAGVNEQFF	TGTGCCAGCAGTCGTAATCTCGGACTAGCGGGGGTGAATGAGCAGTTCTTC
-	TRBJ2-7	TRBV5-6	TRBD1	CASSLAGTGIREQYF	TGTGCCAGCAGCTTGGCCGGGACAGGGATTCGCGAGCAGTACTTC
few	TRBJ2-5	TRBV29-1	TRBD2	CSVDTSGRETQYF	TGCAGCGTTGACACTAGCGGGAGAGAGACCCAGTACTTC
-	TRBJ2-5	TRBV20-1	-	CSAPRETQYF	TGCAGTGCGCCAAGAGAGACCCAGTACTTC
-	TRBJ1-1	TRBV12-3/TRBV12-4	-	CASSPGSSEAFF	TGTGCCAGCAGCCCGGGATCTTCTGAAGCTTTCTTT
-	TRBJ2-1	TRBV7-9	TRBD1	CASSLDGTGGNNEQFF	TGTGCCAGCAGCTTAGATGGGACAGGGGGAAACAATGAGCAGTTCTTC